The next 23 T cell receptor beta chains were all read from a single sample in a study of T cell repertoires in cytomegalovirus infection. TCRdb re-analysed the reads in MiXCR, keeping a single row per CDR3 protein. The sample yields approximately 490,000 distinct CDR3 sequences, 11% seen once. Input material: PBMCs. The receptors shown here come from a human donor in good health (CMV status not recorded). Some clones in this sample may be carry-over from other donors' samples.

This clonotype was observed at least ten times. The chain recombines TRBV6-5 with TRBJ1-4; 8 bases map to TRBD1. This CDR3 has 14 amino acids. Germline trimming cut 5 bases from V and 7 bases from J; bases unmatched to any gene: 6. CDR1 is MNHEY and CDR2 is SVGAGI in the germline V gene. CDR3 coding DNA: TGTGCCAGCAGTAACACAGGGGGGGGTGAAAAACTGTTTTTT. This codes for CASSNTGGGEKLFF.

This clonotype was counted ten times or more. For the CDR3, the DNA is TGTGCCAGCAGCCAGGACAGGGCGCTTAGCAATCAGCCCCAGCATTTT. It encodes CASSQDRALSNQPQHF. The chain combines TRBV5-5 with TRBJ1-5, with 8 bases that match TRBD1. In germline, CDR1 is SGHKS, CDR2 YYEKEE (reference sequence). This CDR3 is built from 16 residues. V trimming: 4 bases; J trimming: 0 bases; junction bases outside the gene matches: 6.

This clonotype was found many times. With a much larger clone just one base away, this may be a read error. The chain links TRBV2 to TRBJ2-3; D is unclear. Germline-derived CDR1 and CDR2 are SNHLY and FYNNEI. Trimming stripped 7 bases from V and 6 bases from J, with 8 bases between. This CDR3 has 11 residues. For the CDR3, the DNA is TGTGCCAGCATCGTGGGGGATACGCAGTATTTT. Its translation is CASIVGDTQYF.

This sequence joins TRBV20-1 and TRBJ2-7; TRBD2 agrees at 12 bases. In germline, CDR1 is DFQATT, CDR2 SNEGSKA (reference sequence). The junction had 8 bases not matched to a gene; V was cut back by 1 base and J by 7 bases. This CDR3 has 15 residues. The CDR3 reads CSARVPSGGAREQYF. Here the CDR3 DNA reads TGCAGTGCTAGAGTTCCTAGCGGGGGGGCCAGGGAGCAGTACTTC.

This clonotype came up many times. The V call is TRBV6-1, the J call TRBJ1-3; no clear D gene. The germline CDR1 and CDR2 sequences are MNHNS and SASEGT. The CDR3 is made up of 16 amino acids. Trimming took 1 base from V and 0 from J, leaving 10 bases between them. Written as DNA, the CDR3 is TGTGCCAGCAGTGAAGATCGCCGGAGCTCTGGAAACACCATATATTTT. It encodes CASSEDRRSSGNTIYF.

Many counts were recorded for this clonotype. CDR3 in DNA: TGTGCCAGCAGTTATGCTGGGCGCCGGTGGTACGGGACCCAGTACTTC. Its translation: CASSYAGRRWYGTQYF. V usage is TRBV6-2 or TRBV6-3 and J usage is TRBJ2-5; no definite D call. The CDR3 is made up of 16 amino acids. The germline V gene has CDR1 MNHEY and CDR2 SVGEGT. Trimming shortened V by 3 bases and J by 7 bases, and 21 bases separated the two germline ends.

This clonotype was recorded a few times. The CDR3 spells CAWKGQSTDTQYF. Here the CDR3 DNA reads TGTGCCTGGAAGGGGCAGAGCACAGATACGCAGTATTTT. The rearrangement links TRBV30 to TRBJ2-3; weak D call: TRBD1 (5 bases). The V end was cut by 4 bases, the J end by 0 bases, with 8 bases between. Germline CDR1 is GTSNPN and CDR2 is SVGIG (reference sequence). CDR3 length: 13 amino acids.

As regards this clonotype: This clone may be a read error of a much larger clone one base away. The CDR3 is CAGRDSYNEQFF. DNA of the CDR3: TGTGCGGGGCGAGACTCCTACAATGAGCAGTTCTTC. The chain joins TRBV6-1 to TRBJ2-1; D is perhaps TRBD1 (5 bases). The CDR3 is 12 residues long. Germline V gene lookup returns CDR1 MNHNS and CDR2 SASEGT.

In this sample, this clonotype turned up many times. This chain connects TRBV6-5 to TRBJ2-1, with D possibly matching TRBD2 (5 bases). From germline, CDR1 is MNHEY and CDR2 SVGAGI. The CDR3 extends over 14 amino acids. V was pared by 2 bases and J by 9 bases, with 14 bases between. CDR3 amino acids: CASSYGDYPPEQFF. In DNA, the CDR3 is TGTGCCAGCAGTTACGGAGACTACCCACCTGAGCAGTTCTTC.

This clonotype came up many times. The CDR3 here is CASSMGQDNSPLHF. The CDR3 nucleotides read TGTGCCAGTAGTATGGGTCAGGATAATTCACCCCTCCACTTT. This chain links TRBV19 with TRBJ1-6, with D unresolved. The V gene lost 3 bases and the J gene lost 5 bases, with 8 bases spanning the gap. The CDR3 loop spans 14 amino acids. CDR1 LNHDA and CDR2 SQIVND come from the germline V gene (reference sequence). Combining the CDR3 with reference TRBV19 and TRBJ1-6 gives the whole variable domain DGGITQSPKYLFRKEGQNVTLSCEQNLNHDAMYWYRQDPGQGLRLIYYSQIVNDFQKGDIAEGYSVSREKKESFPLTVTSAQKNPTAFYLCASSMGQDNSPLHFGNGTRLTVT.

This clonotype was counted many times. The chain is built from TRBV12-3 or TRBV12-4 and TRBJ2-3; 8 nucleotides align to TRBD2. This CDR3 has 13 residues. V trimming: 7 bases; J trimming: 8 bases; junction bases outside the gene matches: 8. CDR3 nucleotide sequence: TGTGCCAGCATCTCGGGGGGGCTCGGTACGCAGTATTTT. This encodes CASISGGLGTQYF.

The sample holds a few counts of this clonotype. This chain joins TRBV5-4 and TRBJ1-6; D perhaps matches TRBD1 (5 bases). In germline, CDR1 is SGHNT, CDR2 YYREEE (reference sequence). V was clipped by 5 bases and J by 9 bases, with 12 bases between them. The CDR3 loop spans 13 amino acids. DNA for the CDR3: TGTGCCAGCAGTCCGACACAGGTTTCACCCCTCCACTTT. Translation gives CASSPTQVSPLHF.

The sample holds many counts of this clonotype. V usage is TRBV7-3 and J usage is TRBJ1-1; the D gene is possibly TRBD1 (6 bases). The CDR3 totals 13 residues. V was trimmed by 6 bases and J by 3 bases, leaving 11 bases between them. From germline, CDR1 is SGHTA and CDR2 FQGTGA. CDR3 nucleotides: TGTGCCAGCAGTGGGGGGCCGGACACTGAAGCTTTCTTT. Its translation: CASSGGPDTEAFF.

This clonotype has at least ten counts. The rearrangement uses TRBV19 and TRBJ2-3; D uncertain. This CDR3 has 16 residues. Germline V gene lookup returns CDR1 LNHDA and CDR2 SQIVND (reference sequence). V was clipped by 2 bases and J by 0 bases, with 12 bases between them. DNA for the CDR3: TGTGCCAGTAGTATATCACCAGCCGCTAGCACAGATACGCAGTATTTT. Protein: CASSISPAASTDTQYF.

This clonotype occurred many times. The chain links TRBV20-1 to TRBJ1-5; possibly TRBD1 for D (5 bases). V was pared by 3 bases and J by 1 base, with 13 bases between. Germline loops: CDR1 DFQATT, CDR2 SNEGSKA (reference sequence). This CDR3 region has 15 residues. The CDR3 DNA sequence: TGCAGTGCTAGCACCAGGGATATCAGCAATCAGCCCCAGCATTTT. Protein product: CSASTRDISNQPQHF.

In its sample, this clonotype was seen many times. The chain recombines TRBV4-2 with TRBJ2-1; 9 nucleotides align to TRBD2. Germline CDR1 and CDR2: LGHNA and YNFKEQ. This CDR3 is 17 amino acids long. J lost 9 bases, V lost 4 bases, and 16 bases had no gene match. CDR3 residues: CASSLGSGSDGVGEQFF. CDR3 bases: TGTGCCAGCAGCCTAGGTAGCGGGAGCGACGGGGTGGGTGAGCAGTTCTTC.

This clonotype has ten or more counts. The J gene is TRBJ2-1, the V gene TRBV7-2; D uncertain. Trimming stripped 5 bases from V and 4 bases from J, with 18 bases between. This CDR3 has 16 amino acids. Looked up from germline, CDR1 is SGHTA and CDR2 is FQGNSA. The CDR3 nucleotides are TGTGCCAGCAGCCTCCCCCGTGGCTATCTATACAATGAGCAGTTCTTC. Residues: CASSLPRGYLYNEQFF.

This clonotype was observed at least ten times. V usage is TRBV10-3 and J usage is TRBJ2-7; 11 nucleotides agree with TRBD2. After removal of 8 bases from V and 2 bases from J, the junction contained 11 bases not matched to a gene. Germline-derived CDR1 and CDR2 are ENHRY and SYGVKD. The CDR3 runs 16 residues. The CDR3 reads CAILGLTSGGTYEQYF. CDR3 bases: TGTGCCATCCTCGGCCTAACTAGCGGGGGAACCTACGAGCAGTACTTC.

Regarding this clonotype: A much larger clone lies a single base off, so this may be a read error. The rearrangement uses TRBV5-1 and TRBJ1-4, with a weak D call TRBD1 (6 bases). The CDR3 sequence is 16 residues long. V gave up 3 bases and J gave up 7 bases, with 19 bases separating them. Germline lookup yields CDR1 SGHRS and CDR2 YFSETQ. CDR3 amino acids: CASSSRSGTRGEKLFF. CDR3 nucleotides: TGCGCCAGCAGCTCCCGGTCCGGGACACGAGGTGAAAAACTGTTTTTT.

This clonotype came up many times. The gene calls are TRBV6-8 and TRBJ1-5; D gene ambiguous. The CDR3 spans 16 residues. Germline assignment: CDR1 MNHGY and CDR2 SAAAGT. Deletions cut 5 bases from V and 10 bases from J, with 24 bases between. The CDR3 bases are TGTGCCAGCAGTCCGCGTCCTGGACGTCCGGGGATACCCCAGCATTTT. Its protein product is CASSPRPGRPGIPQHF.

V and J are TRBV20-1 and TRBJ2-7, with a possible D match to TRBD1 (6 bases). The germline V gene encodes CDR1 DFQATT and CDR2 SNEGSKA (reference sequence). The CDR3 loop spans 15 amino acids. Between the trimmed V and J ends, which lost 0 bases and 4 bases, there was a span of 16 bases. The CDR3 reads CSARDLLGTNYEQYF. The CDR3 DNA reads as TGCAGTGCTAGAGACCTTCTCGGGACAAATTACGAGCAGTACTTC.

This clonotype occurred many times. This chain uses TRBV3-1 with TRBJ1-1; D may be TRBD1 (5 bases). Trimming left V 1 base short and J 4 bases short, with 13 bases between. The germline CDR1 and CDR2 sequences are LGHDT and YNNKEL (reference sequence). This CDR3 is built from 15 residues. The CDR3, as DNA: TGTGCCAGCAGCCAAGTCGTCCTTGGGGGCACTGAAGCTTTCTTT. This encodes CASSQVVLGGTEAFF.

A few counts support this clonotype. The chain is built from TRBV6-6 and TRBJ1-2; TRBD1 agrees at 8 bases. The junction had 4 bases not matched to a gene; V was cut back by 6 bases and J by 4 bases. CDR1 MNHNY and CDR2 SVGAGI come from the germline V gene (reference sequence). The CDR3 runs 13 residues. CDR3 protein: CASRQGGVYGYTF. The DNA for the CDR3 is TGTGCCAGCAGACAGGGGGGGGTCTATGGCTACACCTTC.